This T cell receptor (beta chain) was found in a study of CD8+CD57+ T cells in acquired aplastic anemia. Looking at the study overall: Sorted CD4+ and CD8+ cells gave an average of around 3 ug of DNA. Healthy donors gave about 10 million reads on average for CD4+ cells.

Points from the study as a whole: Levels of CD8+ Simpson's diversity were not significantly distinct in patients versus controls. Patients and controls had in common 25 to 30 CD8+ CDR3 sequences.

This clonotype was picked up a small number of times. Its antigen is still unknown. CDR1 and CDR2 (germline): MDHEN, SYDVKM. The CDR3 is 17 residues long. V was trimmed by 1 base and J by 8 bases, leaving 23 bases between them. The use of genomic DNA as template underpinned the TCR beta VDJ and CDR3 profiling. TCRdb re-called the reads through MiXCR, storing one row per CDR3 protein. The repertoire holds 150,000 to 200,000 distinct CDR3 sequences, with around 45% as singletons. This sequence originates from a human donor in good health. The genes are TRBV28 and TRBJ1-2; possibly TRBD1 for D (5 bases). The sequenced sample consisted of sorted CD4+, CD8+, or CD8+CD57+ T cells (not recorded which) from PBMCs. CDR3 region: CASSLSKLGTLGPGYTF. The CDR3 DNA follows: TGTGCCAGCAGTTTATCGAAGTTAGGGACCCTCGGTCCAGGCTACACCTTC.